This T cell receptor beta chain was observed in a study of blood T cell repertoires in COVID-19. Overall study: Specimens from acute and convalescent COVID-19 originated in the United States, Italy and Spain. PBMCs, B-cell-depleted T cells, or T cells provided the cDNA or gDNA that made up the material.

Methods used by the authors: Estimation of nucleated cell counts was performed using reference gene primer amplification. Profiled with immunoSEQ multiplex PCR; TCRdb holds only in-frame clones, not every one. That table supplies the V and J calls and clone size; D and trimming were determined from the DNA. Among about 100,000 clones, 85% to 90% were seen once, and the ten largest hold roughly 4.6%. The CDR3 extends over 13 amino acids. Germline trimming cut 6 bases from V and 4 bases from J; bases unmatched to any gene: 5. The germline CDR1 and CDR2 sequences are MDHEN and SYDVKM. This chain links TRBV28 with TRBJ2-7; TRBD2 aligns across 8 bases. Sequences were obtained from peripheral blood. This TCR was recovered from a human donor in a cohort sampled during active COVID-19. The CDR3 DNA is TGTGCCAGCAGGACGGGGGGGCTTTACGAGCAGTACTTC. It translates to CASRTGGLYEQYF.